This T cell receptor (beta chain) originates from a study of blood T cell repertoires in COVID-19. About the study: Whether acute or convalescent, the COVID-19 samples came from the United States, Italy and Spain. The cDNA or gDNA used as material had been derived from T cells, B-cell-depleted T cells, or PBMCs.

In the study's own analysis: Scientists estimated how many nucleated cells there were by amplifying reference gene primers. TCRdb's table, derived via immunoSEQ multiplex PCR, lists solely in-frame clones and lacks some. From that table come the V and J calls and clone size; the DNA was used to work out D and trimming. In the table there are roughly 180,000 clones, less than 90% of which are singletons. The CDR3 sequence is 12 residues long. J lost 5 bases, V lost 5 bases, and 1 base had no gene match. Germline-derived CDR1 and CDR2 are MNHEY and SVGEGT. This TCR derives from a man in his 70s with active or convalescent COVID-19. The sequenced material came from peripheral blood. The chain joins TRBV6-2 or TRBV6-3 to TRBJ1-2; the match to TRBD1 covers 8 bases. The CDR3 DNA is TGTGCCAGCAGTAGACAGGGGTATGGCTACACCTTC. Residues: CASSRQGYGYTF.